These 27 T cell receptor beta chains share one sample of origin, sequenced in a study of persistence of HIV-infected CD4 T cells. Their target antigens are unknown. Anti-CD3/anti-CD28 beads served as a nonspecific positive control stimulus. CD4+ T cells upregulating both CD40 ligand and CD69 were sorted as responding cells. Sequencing used immunoSEQ version 4 in survey mode. The table came from immunoSEQ multiplex PCR; TCRdb's copy has only in-frame clones and leaves some out. The profile shows some 45,000 clones, less than 90% of them singletons. The sample consisted of CD4+ T cells sorted from PBMCs after roughly 18-hour stimulation, taken from a patient who received antiretroviral therapy. The receptors stem from an adult woman with HIV who was CMV-seropositive.

The chain has TRBV7-2 and TRBJ2-2; possible D gene TRBD1, 6 bases. Germline values: CDR1 SGHTA, CDR2 FQGNSA. The CDR3 is made up of 16 amino acids. Trimming pared 2 bases from V and 0 bases from J, leaving 10 bases between. CDR3 bases: TGTGCCAGCAGCTTAAGGGGACACCCGAACACCGGGGAGCTGTTTTTT. Protein: CASSLRGHPNTGELFF.

This sequence joins TRBV5-1 and TRBJ1-1, with TRBD1 as a possible D gene (5 bases). The CDR3 has 14 amino acids. V was pared by 6 bases and J by 6 bases, with 18 bases between. CDR1 is SGHRS, CDR2 YFSETQ, per germline. CDR3 sequence: CASTEGRYSAEAFF. CDR3 coding DNA: TGCGCCAGCACCGAGGGACGTTATAGCGCTGAAGCTTTCTTT.

This chain connects TRBV2 to TRBJ1-5; maybe TRBD1 (5 bases). This CDR3 is built from 13 residues. Trimming cost V 5 bases and J 7 bases, with 12 bases left between them. CDR1 and CDR2 from the germline V gene are SNHLY and FYNNEI. The CDR3 region has the DNA TGTGCCAGCAGTCAGGGTATGTGGCAGCCCCAGCATTTT. Amino acid sequence: CASSQGMWQPQHF.

This chain joins TRBV30 and TRBJ1-5; D remains unclear. Germline-derived CDR1 and CDR2 are GTSNPN and SVGIG (reference sequence). This CDR3 spans 12 amino acids. V gave up 3 bases and J gave up 4 bases, with 7 bases separating them. The CDR3 loop is CAWSPQNQPQHF. The CDR3 DNA follows: TGTGCCTGGAGCCCCCAAAATCAGCCCCAGCATTTT.

The chain joins TRBV19 to TRBJ2-2; 9 bases align to TRBD2. Germline CDR1 is LNHDA and CDR2 is SQIVND (reference sequence). The CDR3 covers 15 residues. With V trimmed by 3 bases and J by 4 bases, 3 bases remained unmatched. The CDR3 region is CASSMRGGGTGELFF. CDR3 DNA: TGTGCCAGTAGTATGCGGGGGGGCGGCACCGGGGAGCTGTTTTTT.

J is TRBJ2-3 and V is TRBV6-5; D perhaps matches TRBD2 (6 bases). The germline V and J ends were trimmed by 5 bases and 7 bases, with 13 bases remaining between them. Germline lookup yields CDR1 MNHEY and CDR2 SVGAGI. The CDR3 is 13 residues long. CDR3 sequence reads: CASSPLRGNTQYF. The CDR3 bases are TGTGCCAGCAGTCCCCTTCGGGGGAATACGCAGTATTTT.

A single count supports this clone. This chain connects TRBV30 to TRBJ2-7; 7 bases agree with TRBD2. The CDR3 is made up of 13 amino acids. The V gene's germline CDR1 is GTSNPN and CDR2 SVGIG (reference sequence). J lost 3 bases, V lost 1 base, and 3 bases had no gene match. CDR3 sequence: CAWSGGRDYEQYF. The CDR3 nucleotides read TGTGCCTGGAGTGGAGGGAGGGACTACGAGCAGTACTTC.

The chain joins TRBV10-3 to TRBJ1-1; 10 nucleotides match TRBD1. Germline V gene data show CDR1 as ENHRY and CDR2 as SYGVKD. Unmatched junction bases numbered 7, after V lost 10 bases and J lost 5 bases. The CDR3 is made up of 13 amino acids. CDR3 in amino acids: CATGGQGSTEAFF. The DNA of the CDR3 is TGTGCCACCGGGGGACAGGGGTCAACTGAAGCTTTCTTT.

This clone appeared once. One end of the junction is discordant with germline, which a read error may explain. The chain uses TRBV15 and TRBJ2-5, with 8 bases identical to TRBD2. Germline values: CDR1 LNHNV, CDR2 YYDKDF (reference sequence). The CDR3 totals 14 residues. The chain's CDR3 is CATRRAGAGETQYF. As DNA, the CDR3 is TGTGCCACCAGGAGAGCGGGGGCCGGAGAGACCCAGTACTTC.

V usage is TRBV6-1 and J usage is TRBJ1-1; D may be TRBD1 (5 bases). Germline CDR1 and CDR2: MNHNS and SASEGT. CDR3 length: 15 amino acids. V was shortened by 1 base and J by 1 base, with 10 bases between the two germline ends. The CDR3 DNA is TGTGCCAGCAGTGAAGGCTGGGGGGGGAACACTGAAGCTTTCTTT. It translates to CASSEGWGGNTEAFF.

Comment on this clone: The same CDR3 also results from other DNA sequences found in this sample. The chain carries TRBV10-2 and TRBJ1-4; 9 nucleotides match TRBD1. This CDR3 has 13 residues. Germline values: CDR1 WSHSY, CDR2 SAAADI. V trimming: 6 bases; J trimming: 7 bases; junction bases outside the gene matches: 3. This CDR3 reads CASRGQGFEKLFF. CDR3 coding DNA: TGCGCCAGCAGAGGACAGGGGTTTGAAAAACTGTTTTTT.

This sequence joins TRBV14 and TRBJ1-2; 7 positions agree with TRBD1. Unmatched junction bases numbered 9, after V lost 1 base and J lost 4 bases. Germline V gene lookup returns CDR1 SGHDN and CDR2 FVKESK. CDR3 length: 16 amino acids. CDR3 sequence reads: CASSQAPGQATYGYTF. CDR3 bases: TGTGCCAGCAGCCAAGCGCCCGGACAGGCTACCTATGGCTACACCTTC.

V gene TRBV5-4 combines with J gene TRBJ1-2, with D perhaps TRBD1 (5 bases). The CDR3 runs 13 residues. In germline, CDR1 is SGHNT, CDR2 YYREEE (reference sequence). Trimming took 0 bases from V and 8 from J, leaving 11 bases between them. This chain's CDR3 is CASSLARVHGYTF. CDR3 nucleotide sequence: TGTGCCAGCAGCTTGGCCAGGGTACACGGCTACACCTTC.

This clone has just one count. The chain is built from TRBV19 and TRBJ2-2; D remains ambiguous. The CDR3 runs to 14 residues. Trimming pared 9 bases from V and 1 base from J, leaving 12 bases between. CDR1 is LNHDA, CDR2 SQIVND, per germline (reference sequence). The CDR3 reads CASKDGLNTGELFF. The CDR3 DNA reads TGTGCCAGCAAGGACGGTTTGAACACCGGGGAGCTGTTTTTT.

About this clone: The same CDR3 arises from other DNA sequences in this sample as well. J is TRBJ1-2 and V is TRBV5-1; TRBD1 aligns across 8 bases. Germline CDR1 reads SGHRS; CDR2 reads YFSETQ. Unmatched junction bases numbered 9, after V lost 4 bases and J lost 1 base. The CDR3 contains 16 residues. The CDR3 loop is CASSLHYGQGNYGYTF. In DNA form, the CDR3 reads TGCGCCAGCAGCCTCCACTATGGACAGGGTAACTATGGCTACACCTTC.

V usage is TRBV5-1 and J usage is TRBJ2-1; D is undetermined. The CDR3 sequence is 13 residues long. V shed 0 bases and J shed 8 bases, with 9 bases lying between them. CDR1 is SGHRS and CDR2 is YFSETQ in the germline V gene. The DNA of the CDR3 is TGCGCCAGCAGCTTGGCCCTTGGACATGAGCAGTTCTTC. Translated, it gives CASSLALGHEQFF. The full variable domain, in which reference TRBV5-1 and TRBJ2-1 provide the parts outside the CDR3, is KAGVTQTPRYLIKTRGQQVTLSCSPISGHRSVSWYQQTPGQGLQFLFEYFSETQRNKGNFPGRFSGRQFSNSRSEMNVSTLELGDSALYLCASSLALGHEQFFGPGTRLTVL.

This clone was seen once. The chain joins TRBV25-1 to TRBJ1-4; 7 nucleotides align to TRBD1. Germline V gene sequence: CDR1 MGHDK, CDR2 SYGVNS. The CDR3 spans 13 residues. The J segment lost 5 bases and the V segment lost 7 bases, leaving 4 bases of the junction unmatched. DNA for the CDR3: TGTGCCAGCAACGACAGGGTAAATGAAAAACTGTTTTTT. Residues: CASNDRVNEKLFF.

This clone was recorded once. The chain couples TRBV14 to TRBJ1-2, with TRBD1 matching over 9 bases. The V segment lost 4 bases and the J segment 2 bases; nucleotides outside the gene matches: 8. The germline gives CDR1 SGHDN, CDR2 FVKESK. CDR3 length: 16 residues. The chain's CDR3 is CASSPWDRVSNYGYTF. CDR3 DNA: TGTGCCAGCAGCCCATGGGACAGGGTCTCCAACTATGGCTACACCTTC.

The chain recombines TRBV5-8 with TRBJ2-1; TRBD2 agrees at 10 bases. The length of the CDR3 is 17 residues. Germline assignment: CDR1 SGHTS and CDR2 YDEGEE. The V and J ends lost 7 bases and 4 bases, in that order; junction bases with no gene match: 14. Written as DNA, the CDR3 is TGTGCCAGCGGCCGCGGCAGCCTAGCGGGAGTTTACAATGAGCAGTTCTTC. It yields the protein CASGRGSLAGVYNEQFF. The variable domain in full, with the rest retrieved from reference TRBV5-8 and TRBJ2-1, is EAGVTQSPTHLIKTRGQQATLRCSPISGHTSVYWYQQALGLGLQFLLWYDEGEERNRGNFPPRFSGRQFPNYSSELNVNALELEDSALYLCASGRGSLAGVYNEQFFGPGTRLTVL.

The rearrangement links TRBV2 to TRBJ2-2; weak D call: TRBD1 (5 bases). The CDR3 runs to 13 residues. Germline lookup yields CDR1 SNHLY and CDR2 FYNNEI. V was trimmed by 7 bases and J by 4 bases, leaving 10 bases between them. The CDR3 is CASNRQTTGELFF. The CDR3 DNA reads as TGTGCCAGCAACCGACAGACCACCGGGGAGCTGTTTTTT. The complete variable domain, with remaining parts taken from reference TRBV2 and TRBJ2-2, reads EPEVTQTPSHQVTQMGQEVILRCVPISNHLYFYWYRQILGQKVEFLVSFYNNEISEKSEIFDDQFSVERPDGSNFTLKIRSTKLEDSAMYFCASNRQTTGELFFGEGSRLTVL.

The genes are TRBV27 and TRBJ2-7; tentative D call: TRBD2 (6 bases). With 6 bases removed from V and 0 bases from J, the gap between germline ends came to 18 bases. Germline lookup yields CDR1 MNHEY and CDR2 SMNVEV (reference sequence). CDR3 length: 16 residues. The CDR3 DNA reads as TGTGCCAGCAGATCTTTGGCTGGCGGGGTCTCCTACGAGCAGTACGTC. It specifies CASRSLAGGVSYEQYV.

The V and J genes are TRBV5-4 and TRBJ2-3; tentative D call: TRBD1 (6 bases). The CDR3 spans 16 residues. In germline, CDR1 is SGHNT, CDR2 YYREEE (reference sequence). V shed 4 bases and J shed 4 bases, with 19 bases lying between them. The CDR3 spells CASSAEDSRGPDTQYF. CDR3 bases: TGTGCCAGCAGCGCTGAGGACAGCCGAGGCCCAGATACGCAGTATTTT.

This clone was recorded only once. The genes are TRBV7-3 and TRBJ2-2, with 10 bases aligning to TRBD2. The CDR3 is 13 amino acids. The V gene end was trimmed by 6 bases and the J gene end by 5 bases; junction bases not matched to a gene: 0. Germline V gene sequence: CDR1 SGHTA, CDR2 FQGTGA. The CDR3 protein is CASRLAGTGELFF. Written as DNA, the CDR3 is TGTGCCAGCAGACTAGCGGGGACCGGGGAGCTGTTTTTT.

Only one count was recorded for this clone. The chain couples TRBV6-1 to TRBJ1-2, with 10 nucleotides matching TRBD1. This CDR3 region has 15 residues. Germline CDR1 and CDR2: MNHNS and SASEGT. V gave up 2 bases and J gave up 5 bases; unmatched junction bases: 5. CDR3 bases: TGTGCCAGCAGTGAAACCGGACAGGGGGTTTATGGCTACACCTTC. Translation: CASSETGQGVYGYTF.

The rearrangement links TRBV5-8 to TRBJ1-4; D is possibly TRBD1 (5 bases). CDR1 is SGHTS and CDR2 is YDEGEE in the germline V gene. Trimming removed 0 bases from V and 0 bases from J, with 12 bases in between. This CDR3 region has 17 residues. This chain's CDR3 is CASSLGQPTTTNEKLFF. The CDR3 bases are TGTGCCAGCAGCTTGGGACAGCCAACGACAACTAATGAAAAACTGTTTTTT.

The V and J genes are TRBV6-6 and TRBJ2-6, with unresolved D. V lost 6 bases and J 2 bases, leaving 8 bases between the germline ends. CDR1 MNHNY and CDR2 SVGAGI come from the germline V gene (reference sequence). The CDR3 spans 14 residues. The CDR3 DNA reads TGTGCCAGCAGCCAGGAAACTGGGGCCAACGTCCTGACTTTC. It yields the protein CASSQETGANVLTF.

The chain employs TRBV7-3 and TRBJ1-6; D remains unclear. Germline V lookup: CDR1 SGHTA, CDR2 FQGTGA. The CDR3 totals 14 residues. Trimming removed 6 bases at V and 8 bases at J, with 14 bases between. The CDR3 DNA is TGTGCCAGCAGTCGAGGAGGGTCAGATTCACCCCTCCACTTT. Protein product: CASSRGGSDSPLHF.